Detailed here is one T cell receptor beta chain. This record comes from a study of blood T cell repertoires in COVID-19. Overall study context: Acute and convalescent COVID-19 samples came from the United States, Italy and Spain. Sources were T cells, B-cell-depleted T cells, or PBMCs; the material itself was cDNA or gDNA.

CDR3 size: 15 residues. V shed 2 bases, J shed 0 bases, and the junction held 4 bases outside the gene matches. Germline V gene sequence: CDR1 SQVTM, CDR2 ANQGSEA. How the authors handled the data: Estimation of nucleated cell counts was performed using reference gene primer amplification. Generated by immunoSEQ multiplex PCR, the TCRdb table keeps only in-frame clones and is missing some. The V and J calls and clone size are taken from that table; D and trimming were inferred from the DNA. The sample has around 160,000 clones, under 90% seen once. This chain connects TRBV29-1 to TRBJ1-3; 7 nucleotides agree with TRBD1. The specimen sequenced was peripheral blood. This TCR was sampled from a human donor in a cohort sampled during active COVID-19. CDR3 sequence: CSVEHRDSSGNTIYF. CDR3 sequence (DNA): TGCAGCGTTGAACACCGGGACAGCTCTGGAAACACCATATATTTT.